This note documents a single T cell receptor beta chain sequence. The antigen is unknown. The use of a sample-barcoded 5' primer and a J-beta primer mix characterized a second PCR of about 7 to 12 cycles. TCRdb recomputed calls from the 5' RACE reads with MiXCR, one row per CDR3 protein. The sample contains around 1,800,000 distinct CDR3 sequences, 39% of which appear only once. This sample is part of a study of blood T cells in healthy people across ages. Study results and caveats: Donors of long life had a larger count of naive CD4+ cells and greater diversity than aged donors. Older individuals had lower TCR beta diversity per million T cells (the decline was roughly linear).

The CDR3 is 14 residues long. Trimming removed 5 bases at V and 1 base at J, with 13 bases between. Germline V gene sequence: CDR1 DFQATT, CDR2 SNEGSKA (reference sequence). It was approximately 10 milliliters of peripheral blood that were drawn from each donor. The sequence came from a human donor in good health. Sequencing was carried out using blood. The chain links TRBV20-1 to TRBJ2-3; D possibly corresponds to TRBD2 (5 bases). The CDR3 spells CSAPPSRGTDTQYF. The CDR3 DNA reads as TGCAGTGCTCCCCCTAGCCGAGGCACAGATACGCAGTATTTT.